These T cell receptor beta chains were read from a single sample in a study of CD8+ T cells in alopecia areata. The repertoire was sequenced with immunoSEQ multiplex PCR; TCRdb's copy has only in-frame clones and lacks some. The repertoire includes around 150,000 clones, around 57% of them detected once, and approximately 4.3% sits in the top ten. The sequencing input was CD4+ T cells sorted from blood. The receptors derive from a human donor in good health. Each CDR3 is given with its conserved first and last residue. The order of the fields is J gene, V gene, D gene, clone size, CDR3 protein, CDR3 DNA. A D gene is named only where the DNA matches it firmly. Rows may omit the clone size; those that give it use once, few, many or a size class.

TRBJ1-4,TRBV27,NA,NA,CASSSRIGLTNEKLFF,TGTGCCAGCAGTTCCCGTATCGGGTTAACTAATGAAAAACTGTTTTTT
TRBJ2-2,TRBV15,NA,NA,CATSRDYTGELFF,TGTGCCACCAGCAGAGACTACACCGGGGAGCTGTTTTTT
TRBJ1-3,TRBV28,NA,NA,CASSSKPGPRGSGNTIYF,TGTGCCAGCAGTTCCAAACCGGGCCCACGGGGCTCTGGAAACACCATATATTTT
TRBJ2-6,TRBV5-1,TRBD1,NA,CASRGTGNSGANVLTF,TGCGCCAGCAGAGGGACAGGTAACTCTGGGGCCAACGTCCTGACTTTC
TRBJ2-7,TRBV19,TRBD2,NA,CASSILAGEQYF,TGTGCCAGTAGTATATTAGCGGGAGAGCAGTACTTC
TRBJ2-7,TRBV30,NA,NA,CAWSPSSVAYLQGVEQYF,TGTGCCTGGAGTCCCTCTTCAGTGGCCTACCTCCAAGGAGTAGAGCAGTACTTC
TRBJ2-3,TRBV10-3,TRBD1,few,CAISGQGVADTQYF,TGTGCCATCAGTGGACAGGGCGTTGCAGATACGCAGTATTTT
TRBJ2-5,TRBV5-5,NA,NA,CASSLQTLVETQYF,TGTGCCAGCAGCTTGCAGACTCTCGTTGAGACCCAGTACTTC
TRBJ1-2,TRBV6-5,NA,NA,CASRPPGRSYGYTF,TGTGCCAGCAGGCCCCCGGGACGGAGCTATGGCTACACCTTC
TRBJ2-7,TRBV18,TRBD1,few,CASSQDRVSSYEQYF,TGTGCCAGCTCACAAGACAGGGTGTCCTCCTACGAGCAGTACTTC
TRBJ1-4,TRBV29-1,NA,NA,CSVEGSNEKLFF,TGCAGCGTTGAAGGAAGTAATGAAAAACTGTTTTTT
TRBJ2-6,TRBV18,NA,NA,CASSPKGPSSGANVLTF,TGTGCCAGCTCACCAAAGGGCCCCAGCTCTGGGGCCAACGTCCTGACTTTC
TRBJ2-7,TRBV6-6,NA,NA,CASSPGASYEQYF,TGTGCCAGCAGTCCCGGGGCTTCCTACGAGCAGTACTTC
TRBJ2-7,TRBV2,TRBD1,NA,CASCKQGFYEQYF,TGTGCCAGCTGTAAACAGGGGTTCTACGAGCAGTACTTC
TRBJ2-3,TRBV7-3,TRBD2,NA,CASSSKLAGETDTQYF,TGTGCCAGCAGCTCCAAACTAGCGGGAGAGACAGATACGCAGTATTTT
TRBJ2-7,TRBV30,TRBD2,NA,CAWGTPGLAETYEQYF,TGTGCCTGGGGAACCCCGGGACTAGCGGAGACCTACGAGCAGTACTTC
TRBJ2-1,TRBV15,TRBD2,NA,CATSRASGLAGPYNEQFF,TGTGCCACCAGCAGGGCATCGGGACTAGCGGGACCCTACAATGAGCAGTTCTTC
TRBJ2-1,TRBV18,TRBD2,NA,CASSPLAGNNEQFF,TGTGCCAGCTCACCACTAGCGGGTAACAATGAGCAGTTCTTC
TRBJ2-3,TRBV6-1,TRBD2,few,CASSEATSGSTDTQYF,TGTGCCAGCAGTGAAGCGACTAGCGGGAGCACAGATACGCAGTATTTT
TRBJ2-1,TRBV29-1,TRBD1,NA,CSASPGTGYNEQFF,TGCAGCGCTTCCCCCGGGACAGGTTACAATGAGCAGTTCTTC
TRBJ1-2,TRBV7-8,NA,NA,CASSRGRTSWGYTF,TGTGCCAGCAGCAGAGGGCGGACTTCGTGGGGCTACACCTTC
TRBJ2-5,TRBV7-2,NA,many,CASSLMEIREETQYF,TGTGCCAGCAGCTTAATGGAGATTCGAGAAGAGACCCAGTACTTC
TRBJ2-5,TRBV6-5,NA,NA,CASSPRAGETQYF,TGTGCCAGCAGTCCTAGGGCTGGGGAGACCCAGTACTTC
TRBJ2-2,TRBV5-6,NA,NA,CASSLGPRGTGELFF,TGTGCCAGCAGCCTAGGGCCTCGAGGCACCGGGGAGCTGTTTTTT
TRBJ2-2,TRBV5-1,TRBD1,NA,CASSKQGSSGELFF,TGCGCCAGCAGCAAACAGGGGTCCTCAGGGGAGCTGTTTTTT
TRBJ1-5,TRBV30,NA,NA,CAWPGGRQPQHF,TGTGCCTGGCCGGGAGGGCGGCAGCCCCAGCATTTT
TRBJ2-1,TRBV5-1,TRBD2,NA,CASSPAGGTYNEQFF,TGCGCCAGCAGCCCAGCGGGAGGGACCTACAATGAGCAGTTCTTC
TRBJ2-7,TRBV29-1,NA,NA,CSILGRKGSEQYF,TGCAGCATCCTCGGGAGAAAAGGAAGCGAGCAGTACTTC
TRBJ1-1,TRBV6-5,NA,NA,CASSLRVQNTEAFF,TGTGCCAGCAGCCTCCGGGTACAGAACACTGAAGCTTTCTTT
TRBJ2-2,TRBV30,NA,NA,CAWTRNTGELFF,TGTGCCTGGACCCGGAACACCGGGGAGCTGTTTTTT
TRBJ2-7,TRBV4-2,TRBD2,NA,CASSQHQRDSNEQYF,TGTGCCAGCAGCCAACACCAGCGGGACTCCAACGAGCAGTACTTC
TRBJ2-1,TRBV29-1,NA,NA,CSVELLESLNEQFF,TGCAGCGTTGAATTGCTAGAGTCCTTGAATGAGCAGTTCTTC
TRBJ2-6,TRBV2,NA,NA,CASSDSYNSGANVLTF,TGTGCCAGCAGCGACAGTTACAACTCTGGGGCCAACGTCCTGACTTTC
TRBJ2-1,TRBV29-1,TRBD1,few,CSATGTGLNEQFF,TGCAGCGCCACCGGGACAGGGCTCAATGAGCAGTTCTTC
TRBJ2-7,TRBV10-3,TRBD1,NA,CAVGDRGRYEQYF,TGTGCCGTCGGAGACAGGGGAAGATACGAGCAGTACTTC
TRBJ2-5,TRBV25-1,TRBD1,NA,CASSERQGISQETQYF,TGTGCCAGCAGTGAAAGACAGGGGATCTCCCAAGAGACCCAGTACTTC
TRBJ2-1,TRBV29-1,NA,NA,CSVEGEGGFF,TGCAGCGTTGAAGGAGAGGGGGGGTTCTTC
TRBJ1-2,TRBV30,NA,NA,CAWSNGQIHGYTF,TGTGCCTGGAGCAACGGACAGATCCATGGCTACACCTTC
TRBJ2-5,TRBV29-1,TRBD2,NA,CSVPLADQETQYF,TGCAGCGTGCCACTAGCGGACCAAGAGACCCAGTACTTC
TRBJ2-2,TRBV5-6,TRBD1,NA,CASSFPGQGMRELFF,TGTGCCAGCAGCTTTCCCGGACAGGGTATGAGGGAGCTGTTTTTT
TRBJ2-7,TRBV10-3,TRBD2,NA,CAIRPTSDRSYEQYF,TGTGCCATCAGACCTACTAGCGACCGCTCCTACGAGCAGTACTTC
TRBJ2-3,TRBV5-1,NA,NA,CASSLAAISLTDTQYF,TGCGCCAGCAGCTTGGCCGCTATATCCCTCACAGATACGCAGTATTTT
TRBJ2-7,TRBV7-9,TRBD1,many,CASSSLDRGLSYEQYF,TGTGCCAGCAGCTCACTGGACAGGGGGCTCTCCTACGAGCAGTACTTC
TRBJ1-5,TRBV18,NA,NA,CASTSSKGQPQHF,TGTGCCAGCACATCCTCGAAGGGGCAGCCCCAGCATTTT
TRBJ1-1,TRBV5-1,NA,many,CASSLASWLSGNTEAFF,TGCGCCAGCAGCTTGGCCAGTTGGCTCTCTGGGAACACTGAAGCTTTCTTT
TRBJ1-5,TRBV30,NA,NA,CAWSWLNNQPQHF,TGTGCCTGGAGTTGGCTTAACAATCAGCCCCAGCATTTT
TRBJ1-2,TRBV5-1,NA,NA,CASSLSGSGGYTF,TGCGCCAGCAGCTTGTCGGGGTCCGGCGGCTACACCTTC
TRBJ2-5,TRBV23-1,TRBD1,NA,CASSQDNRGRQETQYF,TGCGCCAGCAGTCAAGATAACAGGGGGCGGCAAGAGACCCAGTACTTC
TRBJ2-7,TRBV4-1,NA,NA,CASSQDPLMKYEQYF,TGCGCCAGCAGCCAAGATCCCCTCATGAAATACGAGCAGTACTTC
TRBJ2-1,TRBV2,NA,few,CASNLGVEQFF,TGTGCCAGCAATCTCGGAGTGGAGCAGTTCTTC
TRBJ2-3,TRBV29-1,TRBD2,few,CSVERKGGTSGPDTQYF,TGCAGCGTTGAGAGAAAGGGTGGGACTAGCGGCCCAGATACGCAGTATTTT
TRBJ2-6,TRBV7-6,NA,once,CASSLERVLLSGANVLTF,TGTGCCAGCAGCTTAGAAAGGGTACTTCTCTCTGGGGCCAACGTCCTGACTTTC
TRBJ1-4,TRBV30,NA,NA,CAWKSNEKLFF,TGTGCCTGGAAATCCAACGAAAAACTGTTTTTT
TRBJ1-1,TRBV29-1,NA,few,CSVERQNTEAFF,TGCAGCGTTGAAAGACAGAACACTGAAGCTTTCTTT
TRBJ1-1,TRBV4-1,NA,few,CASSQQGKVTEAFF,TGCGCCAGCAGCCAACAGGGAAAGGTCACTGAAGCTTTCTTT
TRBJ1-1,TRBV10-3,NA,NA,CASPLLQRDTEAFF,TGTGCCTCCCCCTTGCTCCAACGGGACACTGAAGCTTTCTTT